Sequencing of this T cell receptor (beta chain) was carried out in a study of T cell responses to AZD1222 COVID-19 vaccine. Study-wide findings and caveats: Reportedly, close to half of spike-specific TCRs are directed against unmutated variant regions. An increase in Spike-specific TCR breadth and depth was observed after two AZD1222 doses. At baseline, seropositivity was found in only six or seven AZD1222 recipients. The span of vaccine-associated CD4 TCRs extended across spike, with dominance at 160-218 and 743-854.

V was cut by 4 bases and J by 6 bases, with 7 bases left in between. The CDR3 has 11 amino acids. Profiling relied on immunoSEQ multiplex PCR, and the TCRdb table lists in-frame clones only, not all of them. The repertoire has 140,000 to 150,000 clones, about 93% of them found once; the top ten carry under 6.5%. Notes on this clone: Its antigen is undetermined.

The clonotype comes from an adult in good health. Material: peripheral blood, obtained on day 0 of AZD1222 vaccination. This sequence joins TRBV12-3 or TRBV12-4 and TRBJ2-7; D gene unclear. The CDR3 protein is CASSSTAEQYF. The CDR3 nucleotides read TGTGCCAGCAGTTCCACAGCCGAGCAGTACTTC.